This TCR beta chain comes out of a study of early T cells in non-severe SARS-CoV-2 infection. Germline CDR1 and CDR2: MDHEN and SYDVKM. The CDR3 sequence is 13 residues long. Trimming at V came to 8 bases and at J to 3 bases, leaving 2 bases not matched to a gene. This clonotype was detected a few times. TCRdb redid the calling of the 5' RACE reads with MiXCR, one entry per CDR3 protein. The sample lists under 70,000 distinct CDR3 sequences; less than 15% were seen once. This clonotype originated in an adult who was a healthcare worker with PCR-confirmed SARS-CoV-2 infection or an uninfected control (not recorded which). The chain employs TRBV28 and TRBJ2-5; 11 bases agree with TRBD2. The sample in question was whole blood, obtained at baseline. CDR3 nucleotide sequence: TGTGCCAGCCTGACTAGCGGGAAAGAGACCCAGTACTTC. It codes for CASLTSGKETQYF.